This paragraph reports one T cell receptor (beta chain). The data were obtained in a study of blood T cell repertoires in COVID-19. Across the study: Acute-phase and convalescent COVID-19 samples originated in the United States, Italy and Spain.

In the study's own analysis: Estimates of nucleated cell counts were drawn from the amplification of reference gene primers. The data were produced by immunoSEQ multiplex PCR, yet TCRdb's version contains in-frame clones alone and is incomplete. V, J and clone size derive from that table, while D and trimming were established from the DNA sequence. This sample has around 71,000 clones; around 85% occur once, and the top ten carry over 4.5%. The V gene lost 0 bases and the J gene lost 11 bases, with 11 bases spanning the gap. The CDR3 has 12 residues. CDR1 is SGHNT, CDR2 YYREEE, per germline (reference sequence).

Sequenced: peripheral blood. The sequence was collected from a man at least 80 years old with acute or convalescent COVID-19. The genes are TRBV5-4 and TRBJ1-1; D not resolved. CDR3 nucleotides: TGTGCCAGCAGCTTGGCCGCGGGAGGGGCTTTCTTT. This translates into CASSLAAGGAFF.